This T cell receptor (beta chain) was captured by sequencing in a study of blood T cell repertoires in COVID-19. Study context: Samples came from the United States, Italy and Spain, spanning acute and convalescent COVID-19. PBMCs, B-cell-depleted T cells, or T cells were the source of the cDNA or gDNA that made up the material.

This clone came up once. The V gene's germline CDR1 is LGHDT and CDR2 YNNKEL (reference sequence). CDR3 size: 19 residues. With 3 bases clipped from V and 0 bases from J, the junction kept 6 bases outside the gene matches. As processed by the authors: Amplification of reference gene primers was used by the study to estimate nucleated cell counts. TCRdb's copy holds only in-frame clones and misses some; the assay was immunoSEQ multiplex PCR. V and J calls and clone size come straight from that table; D and trimming were deduced from the DNA. Of about 46,000 clones listed, over 75% are singletons. This sequence originates from a human donor in a cohort sampled during active COVID-19. The donor label of this sample is uncertain. This chain uses TRBV3-1 (or the pseudogene TRBV3-2) with TRBJ2-3; 16 positions agree with TRBD2. Sequencing was done on a sample of peripheral blood. Here the CDR3 reads CASSHRGTSGGASTDTQYF. CDR3 coding DNA: TGTGCCAGCAGCCACAGAGGGACTAGCGGGGGGGCTAGCACAGATACGCAGTATTTT.